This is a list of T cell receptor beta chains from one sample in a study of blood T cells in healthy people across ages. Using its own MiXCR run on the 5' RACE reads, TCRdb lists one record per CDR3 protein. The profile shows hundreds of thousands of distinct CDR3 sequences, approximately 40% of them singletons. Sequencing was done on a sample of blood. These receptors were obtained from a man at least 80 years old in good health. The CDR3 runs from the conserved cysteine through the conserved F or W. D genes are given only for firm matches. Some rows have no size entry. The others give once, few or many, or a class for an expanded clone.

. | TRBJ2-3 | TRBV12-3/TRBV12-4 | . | CASSVRTGADTQYF | TGTGCCAGCAGTGTGCGGACGGGAGCGGATACGCAGTATTTT
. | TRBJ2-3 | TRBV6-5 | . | CASRLGLNTDTQYF | TGTGCCAGCAGACTAGGACTCAACACAGATACGCAGTATTTT
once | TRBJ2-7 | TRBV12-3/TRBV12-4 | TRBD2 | CASTPSSGGREQYF | TGTGCCAGCACCCCAAGTAGCGGGGGGCGTGAGCAGTACTTC
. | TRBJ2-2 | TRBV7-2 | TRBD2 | CASSRRSGSYAGELFF | TGTGCCAGCAGCCGACGGAGCGGGAGCTATGCCGGGGAGCTGTTTTTT
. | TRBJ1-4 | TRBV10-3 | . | CAIRDSKYEKLFF | TGTGCCATCCGAGATAGCAAATATGAAAAACTGTTTTTT
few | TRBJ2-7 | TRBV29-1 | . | CSVTGRNRAYEQYF | TGCAGCGTTACCGGACGAAATCGGGCCTACGAGCAGTACTTC
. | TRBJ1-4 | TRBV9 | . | CASSVGLQVNEKLFF | TGTGCCAGCAGCGTAGGTCTGCAAGTTAATGAAAAACTGTTTTTT
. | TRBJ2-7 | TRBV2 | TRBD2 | CASSSTSGSPPGEQYF | TGTGCCAGCAGCTCGACTAGCGGGAGTCCCCCGGGCGAGCAGTACTTC
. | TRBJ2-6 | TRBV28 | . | CASSLSGPANVLTF | TGTGCCAGCAGTTTGTCCGGGCCCGCCAACGTCCTGACTTTC
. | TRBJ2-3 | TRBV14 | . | CASSQLLLGTQYF | TGTGCCAGCAGCCAATTATTATTGGGTACGCAGTATTTT
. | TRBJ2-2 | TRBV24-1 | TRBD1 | CPTSDDRGRTGELFF | TGTCCCACCAGTGACGACAGGGGGAGGACCGGGGAGCTGTTTTTT
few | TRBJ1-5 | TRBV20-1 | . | CSANRDHQPQHF | TGCAGTGCTAACAGGGACCATCAGCCCCAGCATTTT
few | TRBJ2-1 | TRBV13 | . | CASSLGLWTTNEQFF | TGTGCCAGCAGCTTAGGCCTTTGGACCACCAATGAGCAGTTCTTC